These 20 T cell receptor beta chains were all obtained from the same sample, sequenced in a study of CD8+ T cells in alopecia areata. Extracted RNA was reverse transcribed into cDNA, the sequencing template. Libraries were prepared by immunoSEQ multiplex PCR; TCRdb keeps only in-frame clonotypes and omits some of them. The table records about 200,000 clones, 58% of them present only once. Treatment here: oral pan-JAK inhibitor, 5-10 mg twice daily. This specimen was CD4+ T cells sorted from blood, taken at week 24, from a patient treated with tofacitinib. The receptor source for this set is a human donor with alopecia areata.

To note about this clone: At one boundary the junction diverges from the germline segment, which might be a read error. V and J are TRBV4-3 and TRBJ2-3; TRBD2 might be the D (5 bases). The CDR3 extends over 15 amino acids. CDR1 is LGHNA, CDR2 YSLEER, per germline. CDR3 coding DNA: TGCGCCAGCAGTCAAGGGCTAGCCAGCACAGATACGCAGTATTTT. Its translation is CASSQGLASTDTQYF.

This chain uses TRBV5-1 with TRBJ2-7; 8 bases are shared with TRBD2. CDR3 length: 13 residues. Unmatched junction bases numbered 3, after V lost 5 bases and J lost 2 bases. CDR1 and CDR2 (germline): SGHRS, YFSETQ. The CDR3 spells CASRIAGTYEQYF. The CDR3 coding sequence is TGCGCCAGCAGGATAGCGGGGACCTACGAGCAGTACTTC.

The CDR3 reads CASSGSAGNQPQHF. The CDR3 bases are TGTGCCAGCAGTGGGTCCGCAGGGAATCAGCCCCAGCATTTT. This chain joins TRBV2 and TRBJ1-5, with a tentative D call TRBD1 (5 bases). V gave up 4 bases and J gave up 4 bases, with 11 bases separating them. The CDR3 spans 14 residues. Germline CDR1 reads SNHLY; CDR2 reads FYNNEI.

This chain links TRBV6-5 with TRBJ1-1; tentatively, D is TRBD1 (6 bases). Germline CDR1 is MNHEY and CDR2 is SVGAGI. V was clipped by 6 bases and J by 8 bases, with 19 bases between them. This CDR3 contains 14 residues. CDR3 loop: CASRNLRGNSEAFF. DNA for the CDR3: TGTGCCAGCAGAAACCTAAGGGGGAACTCGGAAGCTTTCTTT.

The CDR3 is CASSYSPVEAGELFF. DNA of the CDR3: TGTGCCAGCAGTTACTCGCCCGTAGAGGCCGGGGAGCTGTTTTTT. The chain uses TRBV6-5 and TRBJ2-2; D not certain. The CDR3 spans 15 residues. Trimming removed 0 bases at V and 6 bases at J, with 11 bases between. CDR1 is MNHEY, CDR2 SVGAGI, per germline.

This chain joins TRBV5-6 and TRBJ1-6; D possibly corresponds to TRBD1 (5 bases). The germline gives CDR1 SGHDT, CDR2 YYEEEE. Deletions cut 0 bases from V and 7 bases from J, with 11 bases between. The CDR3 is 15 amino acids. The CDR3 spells CASSLVQGRNSPLHF. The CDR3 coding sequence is TGTGCCAGCAGCTTGGTGCAGGGTAGGAATTCACCCCTCCACTTT.

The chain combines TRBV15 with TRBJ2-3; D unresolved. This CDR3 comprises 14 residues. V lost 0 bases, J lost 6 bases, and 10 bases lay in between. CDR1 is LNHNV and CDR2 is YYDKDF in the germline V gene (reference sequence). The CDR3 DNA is TGTGCCACCAGCAGAGAGGTTGCTGCGGATACGCAGTATTTT. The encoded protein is CATSREVAADTQYF.

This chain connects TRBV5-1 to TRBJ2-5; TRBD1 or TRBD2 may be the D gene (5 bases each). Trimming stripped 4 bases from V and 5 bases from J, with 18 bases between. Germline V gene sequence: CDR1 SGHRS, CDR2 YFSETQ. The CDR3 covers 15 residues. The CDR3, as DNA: TGCGCCAGCAGCCTCCTCGGGGCGGCGGAGGAGACCCAGTACTTC. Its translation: CASSLLGAAEETQYF. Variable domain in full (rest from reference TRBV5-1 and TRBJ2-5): KAGVTQTPRYLIKTRGQQVTLSCSPISGHRSVSWYQQTPGQGLQFLFEYFSETQRNKGNFPGRFSGRQFSNSRSEMNVSTLELGDSALYLCASSLLGAAEETQYFGPGTRLLVL.

In DNA form, the CDR3 reads TGCAGCGTAATTCAGTGGAACACTGAAGCTTTCTTT. This encodes CSVIQWNTEAFF. The rearrangement links TRBV29-1 to TRBJ1-1, with D unresolved. With 6 bases removed from V and 1 base from J, the gap between germline ends came to 9 bases. Looked up from germline, CDR1 is SQVTM and CDR2 is ANQGSEA. The CDR3 contains 12 residues.

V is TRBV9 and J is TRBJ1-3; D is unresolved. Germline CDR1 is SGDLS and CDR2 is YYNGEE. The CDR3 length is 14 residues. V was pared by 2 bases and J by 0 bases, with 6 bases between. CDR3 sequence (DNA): TGTGCCAGCAGCGTGGCCCACTCTGGAAACACCATATATTTT. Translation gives CASSVAHSGNTIYF. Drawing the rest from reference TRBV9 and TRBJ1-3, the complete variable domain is DSGVTQTPKHLITATGQRVTLRCSPRSGDLSVYWYQQSLDQGLQFLIQYYNGEERAKGNILERFSAQQFPDLHSELNLSSLELGDSALYFCASSVAHSGNTIYFGEGSWLTVV.

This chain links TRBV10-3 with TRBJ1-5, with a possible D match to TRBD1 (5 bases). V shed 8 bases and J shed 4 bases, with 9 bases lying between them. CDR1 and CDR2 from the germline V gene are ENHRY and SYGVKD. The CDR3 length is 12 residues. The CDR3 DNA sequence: TGTGCCATCTCCCGGACAAATCAGCCCCAGCATTTT. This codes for CAISRTNQPQHF.

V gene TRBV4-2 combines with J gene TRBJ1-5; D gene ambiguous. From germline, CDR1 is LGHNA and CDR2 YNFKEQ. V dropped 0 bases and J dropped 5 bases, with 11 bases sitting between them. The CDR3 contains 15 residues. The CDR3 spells CASSQDWVQYQPQHF. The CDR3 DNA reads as TGTGCCAGCAGCCAAGATTGGGTCCAGTATCAGCCCCAGCATTTT.

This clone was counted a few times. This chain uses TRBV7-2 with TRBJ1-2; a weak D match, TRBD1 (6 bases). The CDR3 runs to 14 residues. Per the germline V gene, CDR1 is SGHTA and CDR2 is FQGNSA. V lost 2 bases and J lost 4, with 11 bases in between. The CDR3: CASSLSAQGYGYTF. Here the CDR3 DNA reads TGTGCCAGCAGCTTAAGTGCACAGGGCTATGGCTACACCTTC.

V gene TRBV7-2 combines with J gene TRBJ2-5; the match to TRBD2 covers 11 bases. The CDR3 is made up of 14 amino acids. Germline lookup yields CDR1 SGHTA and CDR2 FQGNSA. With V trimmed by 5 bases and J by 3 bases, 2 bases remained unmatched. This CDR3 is CASSRGLAEETQYF. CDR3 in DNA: TGTGCCAGCAGCAGGGGACTAGCGGAAGAGACCCAGTACTTC.

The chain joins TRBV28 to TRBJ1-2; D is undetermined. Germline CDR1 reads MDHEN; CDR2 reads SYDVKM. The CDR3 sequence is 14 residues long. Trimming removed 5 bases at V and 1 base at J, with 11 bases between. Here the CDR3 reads CASSLIDINYGYTF. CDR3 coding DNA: TGTGCCAGCAGTCTGATTGACATTAACTATGGCTACACCTTC.

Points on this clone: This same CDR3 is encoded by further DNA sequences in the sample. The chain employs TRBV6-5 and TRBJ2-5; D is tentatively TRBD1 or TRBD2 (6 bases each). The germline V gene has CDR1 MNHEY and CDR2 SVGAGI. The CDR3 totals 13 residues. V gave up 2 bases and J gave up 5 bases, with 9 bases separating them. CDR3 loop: CASSYRGRETQYF. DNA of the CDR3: TGTGCCAGCAGTTACCGGGGGCGGGAGACCCAGTACTTC.

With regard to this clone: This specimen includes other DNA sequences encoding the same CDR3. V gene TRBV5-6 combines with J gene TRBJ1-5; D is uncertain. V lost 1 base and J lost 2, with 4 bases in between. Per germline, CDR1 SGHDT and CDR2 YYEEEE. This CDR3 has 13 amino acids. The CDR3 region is CASSLTGNQPQHF. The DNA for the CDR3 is TGTGCCAGCAGCTTGACTGGCAATCAGCCCCAGCATTTT. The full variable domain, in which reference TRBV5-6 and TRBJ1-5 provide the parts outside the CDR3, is DAGVTQSPTHLIKTRGQQVTLRCSPKSGHDTVSWYQQALGQGPQFIFQYYEEEERQRGNFPDRFSGHQFPNYSSELNVNALLLGDSALYLCASSLTGNQPQHFGDGTRLSIL.

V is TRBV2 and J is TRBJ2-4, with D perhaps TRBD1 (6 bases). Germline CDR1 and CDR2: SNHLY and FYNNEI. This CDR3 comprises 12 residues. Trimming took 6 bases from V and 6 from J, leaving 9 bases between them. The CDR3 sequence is CASREQGNIQYF. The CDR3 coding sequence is TGTGCCAGCAGAGAACAGGGAAACATTCAGTACTTC. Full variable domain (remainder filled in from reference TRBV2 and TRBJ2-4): EPEVTQTPSHQVTQMGQEVILRCVPISNHLYFYWYRQILGQKVEFLVSFYNNEISEKSEIFDDQFSVERPDGSNFTLKIRSTKLEDSAMYFCASREQGNIQYFGAGTRLSVL.

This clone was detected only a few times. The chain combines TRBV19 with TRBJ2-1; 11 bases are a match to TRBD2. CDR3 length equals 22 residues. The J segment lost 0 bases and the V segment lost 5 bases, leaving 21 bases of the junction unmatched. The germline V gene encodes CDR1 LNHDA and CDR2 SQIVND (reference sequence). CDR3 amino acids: CASSPPLLAGDRVVNSYNEQFF. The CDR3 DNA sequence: TGTGCCAGTAGTCCCCCTTTACTAGCGGGGGACAGAGTAGTCAACTCCTACAATGAGCAGTTCTTC.

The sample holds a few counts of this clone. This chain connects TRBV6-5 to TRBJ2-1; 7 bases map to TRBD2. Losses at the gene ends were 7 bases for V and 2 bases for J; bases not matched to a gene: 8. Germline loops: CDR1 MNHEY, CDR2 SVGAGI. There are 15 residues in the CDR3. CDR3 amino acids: CASNGRLAAYNEQFF. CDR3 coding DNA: TGTGCCAGCAACGGCAGGCTAGCGGCCTACAATGAGCAGTTCTTC.